This TCR beta chain was obtained from a study of tumor-infiltrating lymphocytes in oesophageal squamous cell carcinoma. TCRdb passed the PCR reads through MiXCR, listing each CDR3 protein once. The sample lists about 20,000 distinct CDR3 sequences, about 40% occurring once. The CDR3 runs to 13 residues. Germline V gives CDR1 SSHAT, CDR2 FNYEAQ (reference sequence). By proportion, this clonotype is medium-sized. An end of the junction does not agree with germline; a read error may underlie this. This receptor was identified in a male donor with esophageal squamous cell carcinoma. The sample was normal esophageal tissue next to the tumor. The chain couples TRBV7-7 to TRBJ2-2; D is perhaps TRBD2 (6 bases). CDR3 region: CASNIGGAGELFF. Written as DNA, the CDR3 is TGTGCTAGCAACATCGGGGGTGCCGGGGAGCTGTTTTTT.